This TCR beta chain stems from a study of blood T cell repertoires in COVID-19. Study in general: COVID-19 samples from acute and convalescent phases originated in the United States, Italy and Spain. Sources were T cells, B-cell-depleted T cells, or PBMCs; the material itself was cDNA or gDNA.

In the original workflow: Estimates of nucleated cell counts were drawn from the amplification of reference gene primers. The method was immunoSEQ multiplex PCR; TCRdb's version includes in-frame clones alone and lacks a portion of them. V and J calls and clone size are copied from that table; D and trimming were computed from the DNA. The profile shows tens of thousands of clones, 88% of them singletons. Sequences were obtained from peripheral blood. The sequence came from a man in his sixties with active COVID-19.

CDR3 amino acids: CASSSVTGSAFF. As DNA, the CDR3 is TGTGCCAGTAGTTCAGTGACAGGATCAGCTTTCTTT. The chain joins TRBV19 to TRBJ1-1; D is perhaps TRBD1 (6 bases). This CDR3 is 12 amino acids long. V was trimmed by 5 bases and J by 10 bases, leaving 14 bases between them. The germline gives CDR1 LNHDA, CDR2 SQIVND (reference sequence).